One T cell receptor (beta chain) is described in this entry. The sample originates from a study of cytomegalovirus exposure and HLA in healthy donors. Primers included in the PCR were 60 Vbeta and 13 Jbeta primers. Sequencing used immunoSEQ multiplex PCR; TCRdb keeps in-frame clones, though not all of them. The sample contains 140,000 or so clones, approximately 79% of which appear only once. The TCR originated in a man between 18 and 29 years old in good health and CMV-seropositive. The sequenced sample consisted of PBMCs.

CDR3 nucleotide sequence: TGTGCCAGCAGCTTAAAGGGGGACGCTTCCTACGAGCAGTACTTC. This translates into CASSLKGDASYEQYF. The chain joins TRBV7-2 to TRBJ2-7; D is possibly TRBD1 (6 bases). Germline CDR1 reads SGHTA; CDR2 reads FQGNSA. The CDR3 consists of 15 residues. Trimming shortened V by 2 bases and J by 1 base, and 12 bases separated the two germline ends. Supplemented by reference TRBV7-2 and TRBJ2-7, the full variable domain reads GAGVSQSPSNKVTEKGKDVELRCDPISGHTALYWYRQSLGQGLEFLIYFQGNSAPDKSGLPSDRFSAERTGGSVSTLTIQRTQQEDSAVYLCASSLKGDASYEQYFGPGTRLTVT.